This TCR beta chain appears in the sequencing data of a study of Graves' ophthalmopathy and Graves' hyperthyroidism. Losses at the gene ends were 5 bases for V and 4 bases for J; bases not matched to a gene: 7. The CDR3 loop spans 16 amino acids. CDR1 and CDR2 (germline): MDHEN, SYDVKM. RNA transcripts were the template, and TCR beta CDR3 regions were amplified from them. After a first-round RT-PCR with HTBI primers, a second-round multiplex PCR was run. TCRdb re-derived calls from the multiplex PCR reads in MiXCR, one entry per CDR3 protein. The sample holds 350,000 to 450,000 distinct CDR3 sequences, approximately 21% seen once. Absence of ophthalmopathy within 18 months of follow-up defined stable hyperthyroidism. This clonotype has a count of ten or more.

Sequencing used peripheral blood. This sequence was found in a woman between 18 and 29 years old with stable Graves' hyperthyroidism. The genes are TRBV28 and TRBJ2-7; 14 bases align to TRBD2. The CDR3 is CASSAIGTSGRYEQYF. For the CDR3, the DNA is TGTGCCAGCAGTGCTATTGGGACTAGCGGGAGATACGAGCAGTACTTC.